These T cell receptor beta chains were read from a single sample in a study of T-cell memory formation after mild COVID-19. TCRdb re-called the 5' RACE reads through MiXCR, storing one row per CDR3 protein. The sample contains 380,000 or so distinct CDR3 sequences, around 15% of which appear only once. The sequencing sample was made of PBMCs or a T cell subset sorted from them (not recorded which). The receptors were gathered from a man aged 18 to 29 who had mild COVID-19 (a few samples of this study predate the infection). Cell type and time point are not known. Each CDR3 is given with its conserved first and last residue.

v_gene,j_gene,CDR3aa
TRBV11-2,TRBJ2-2,CASRAGTGNTGELFF
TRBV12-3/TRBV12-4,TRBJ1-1,CASSLEALMNTEAFF
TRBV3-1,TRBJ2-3,CASSHRGQDTQYF
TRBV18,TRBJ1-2,CASSPVSVEVYGYTF
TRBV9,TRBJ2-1,CASSVVGSGEQFF
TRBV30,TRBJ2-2,CAWSRGRVDTGELFF
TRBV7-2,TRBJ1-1,CASSLVPEVNTEAFF
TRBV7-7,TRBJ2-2,CASSASWTGELFF
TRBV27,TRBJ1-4,CASSSVATNEKLFF
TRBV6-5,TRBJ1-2,CASQKGGYGYTF
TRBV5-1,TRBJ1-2,CASSLQTSGALYGYTF
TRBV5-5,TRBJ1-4,CASSKDRPWGSWRNEKLFF
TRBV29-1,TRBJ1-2,CSVEQLFPGYTF
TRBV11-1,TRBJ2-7,CASSSRHDYEQYF
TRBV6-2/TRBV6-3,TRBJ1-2,CASTRTGTDHGYTF
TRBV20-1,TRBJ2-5,CSARARRGSQETQYF
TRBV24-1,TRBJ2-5,CATRGVAGGQETQYF
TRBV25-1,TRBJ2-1,CASSEYIRDRGRDEQFF
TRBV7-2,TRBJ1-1,CASSHGATEAFF
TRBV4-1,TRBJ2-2,CASSPRTPGFGELFF
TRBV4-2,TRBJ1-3,CASSQEGFVGNTIYF
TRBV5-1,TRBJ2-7,CASSFQASSYEQYF
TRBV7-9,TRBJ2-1,CASRRTSGEQFF
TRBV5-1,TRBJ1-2,CASSLGTVLSQSYPF
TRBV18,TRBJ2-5,CASSPQMGEETQYF
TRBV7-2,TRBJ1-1,CASSSRPLDTEAFF
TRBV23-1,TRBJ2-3,CASRNPGTDTQYF
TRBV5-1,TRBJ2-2,CASSFGGTNTGELFF
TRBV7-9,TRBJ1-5,CASSQAGGDQPQHF
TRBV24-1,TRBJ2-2,CATDSNPTGELFF
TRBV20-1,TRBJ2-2,CSARDRETSANTGELFF
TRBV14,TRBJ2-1,CASSQEGRYPYNEQFF